This TCR beta chain emerged from a study of neurological immune-mediated disorders. cDNA synthesis was performed by 5'RACE with 10-nucleotide random UMIs. From 15-18 subjects, each sequencing run yielded over 170 million TCR-beta sequences. A single record per CDR3 protein comes from TCRdb applying MiXCR to the 5' RACE reads. The sample shows roughly 48,000 distinct CDR3 sequences, about a quarter of them seen only once. Unsorted libraries were generated from 2 million PBMCs. These cells had been stored in RNAlater at -80 C. CDR1 and CDR2 (germline): SGHRS, YFSETQ. J was trimmed by 0 bases and V by 4 bases; bases with no gene match: 3. CDR3 length equals 14 residues. The sample holds many counts of this clonotype.

Sequencing was done on a sample of PBMCs. V gene TRBV5-1 combines with J gene TRBJ1-1; 7 bases agree with TRBD1. This TCR was recovered from a woman in her seventies in good health. CDR3 in amino acids: CASSQGQLNTEAFF. For the CDR3, the DNA is TGCGCCAGCAGCCAGGGACAGCTGAACACTGAAGCTTTCTTT.